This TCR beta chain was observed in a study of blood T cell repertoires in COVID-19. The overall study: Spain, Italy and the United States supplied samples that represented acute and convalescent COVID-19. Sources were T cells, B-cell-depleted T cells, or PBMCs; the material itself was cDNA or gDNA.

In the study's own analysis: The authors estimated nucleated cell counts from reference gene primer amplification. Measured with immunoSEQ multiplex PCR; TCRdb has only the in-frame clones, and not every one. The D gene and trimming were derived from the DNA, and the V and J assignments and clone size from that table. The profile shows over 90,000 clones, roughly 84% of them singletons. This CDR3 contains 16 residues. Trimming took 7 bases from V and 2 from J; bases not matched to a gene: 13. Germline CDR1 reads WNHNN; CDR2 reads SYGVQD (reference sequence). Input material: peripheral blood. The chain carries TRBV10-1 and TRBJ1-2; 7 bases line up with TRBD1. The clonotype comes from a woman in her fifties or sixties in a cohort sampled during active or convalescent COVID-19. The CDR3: CASKQDREFSNYGYTF. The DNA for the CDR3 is TGCGCCAGCAAGCAAGACAGGGAGTTTTCGAACTATGGCTACACCTTC.